Included here is one T cell receptor beta chain sequence, with context. This clone was seen only once. Its antigen is currently not known. Qualities for individual bases were not recorded, and no much larger clone is one base off. These data belong to a study of cytomegalovirus exposure and HLA in healthy donors (dated by TCRdb to the late 2010s). As for the study more broadly: An earlier analysis of some 550 of the donors reported roughly 300 Gb of sequence data and some 120 million unique TCR beta sequences from 150 million to 200 million T cells. An early release that covered some 640 HLA-typed donors contained approximately 300 gigabases of sequencing data and around 85 million unique TCR sequences. The genetic ancestry cluster associated with self-reported Caucasian donors included roughly four fifths of the 398 genotyped donors. The aim of the study was to test whether cataloging public T cell receptors could identify signatures of past pathogen exposure. The study used immunosequencing to profile the T cell repertoires of approximately 640 subjects and linked those repertoires to cytomegalovirus serostatus. In addition to the first cohort of 500 to 850 subjects, a separate validation cohort of 120 different subjects was used. To predict cytomegalovirus infection status, the study combined high-throughput TCR immunosequencing, statistical association of individual TCRs with disease status, and machine learning. To study patterns of TCR occurrence, a later analysis re-analyzed previously published TCR beta repertoires from 550 to 800 donors and added high-resolution HLA genotyping. In the later analysis, no new phenotypic data were used to find candidate immune exposures; instead, reliance was placed on TCR beta sequences and their occurrence across donors. To decide whether each TCR beta V gene segment behaved as functional or pseudogenic, an earlier analysis of some 600 of the donors relied on high-throughput TCR beta sequencing. Donor age, sex, ethnicity and CMV serostatus were compiled alongside the repertoire data. A later genetic analysis took genome-wide SNP genotypes for 398 of the 666 donors and used that subset as a discovery cohort. All discovery cohort repertoires had been generated on a single sequencing platform. HLA typing included class I and class II loci at four-digit resolution. The number of donors typed differed by locus, with about 629-640 for A, B, C, DRB1 and DQB1, 522 for DQA1, approximately 570 for DPA1, and 450 to 480 for DPB1. Roughly five DR-DQ haplotypes were handled as single units for association and clustering because linkage in the cohort was strong. Among around 400 genotyped donors of the cohort, an average of 235,054 unique TCR beta nucleotide sequences were sequenced per donor, around 20% of them non-productive. General conclusions and limits of the study: The study listed 164 TCR beta chains as associated with cytomegalovirus. Because some donors lacked HLA typing at each locus, the association tests relied only on the typed subset. According to a later analysis, TCR association rates differed among HLA loci, with DRB1 alleles showing the most associated TCRs and HLA-C alleles showing the fewest. Assigning TCR associations to individual alleles was difficult when HLA alleles, especially DR and DQ, strongly co-occurred. In a later analysis, most CMV-associated TCR beta chains were found to appear HLA-restricted, with HLA associations seemingly driven largely by CMV exposure. Because the 87-base-pair reads could not distinguish some IMGT-functional V segments, including TRBV6-2 and TRBV6-3, those segments were excluded. Roughly uniform sequencing depth across donors was assumed in presence/absence analyses, although this assumption may not hold. Across donors, most TCR sequences were observed very rarely, whereas some public TCRs were present in many individuals. The classifier was reported to diagnose cytomegalovirus status with high specificity and sensitivity in both the original and validation cohorts. It was suggested by the authors that the approach could potentially be generalized to other disease states and immunological phenotypes. A cluster of highly shared sequence variants was judged likely to be a technical artifact of the sequencing pipeline. Because counts were too low, roughly 16 rarely observed V segments, including chromosome 9 orphons, were left out of the earlier analysis of roughly 600 of the donors. In this cohort, only TCR beta chains were sequenced, and detectable features were limited by the absence of alpha or paired-chain data. A later analysis associated 16,951 TCR beta sequences with specific HLA alleles at a false discovery rate of 0.05. In a later genetic analysis, a missense DCLRE1C variant was associated with V-gene and J-gene trimming of TCR beta chains, and the association was replicated in an independent cohort. Compared with the roughly 720-donor mean, donors in an Asian-associated ancestry cluster had fewer N-insertions in productive TCRs, according to a later genetic analysis. In a later analysis, several top co-occurrence clusters were reported to appear linked to parvovirus B19, influenza, CMV and Epstein-Barr virus. A further reported finding was that TCR beta sequences accurately predicted the HLA-A and HLA-B alleles for most subjects in the first cohort. CMV serostatus was the only immune exposure information available for the cohort. An earlier analysis of some 590 of the donors showed that most TCR beta V segments appeared in productive rearrangements either about 87% or about 30% of the time, which broadly matched IMGT annotations. A few of the identified cytomegalovirus-associated TCR beta chains were confirmed in vitro to be specific for cytomegalovirus antigens. Correlated functional status among segregating V segments might reflect linkage disequilibrium, but an unknown experimental factor could not be ruled out. Compared with equally common non-associated chains, HLA-associated TCR beta chains in a later analysis were more clonally expanded and had lower generation probabilities.

The protocol used for the library was the immunoSEQ multiplex PCR assay. For the multiplex PCR, a mixture combining 60 forward primers for TCR Vbeta segments and 13 reverse primers for TCR Jbeta segments was used. The CDR3 region of rearranged TCR beta genes was amplified from genomic DNA by a multiplex PCR assay. The Illumina HiSeq System was used to sequence the amplified TCR beta libraries as 87-base-pair reads. In the original analysis: A later analysis tallied about 77 million unique TCR beta chains across the 550 to 850 repertoires, and about 10 million of those chains were shared by two or more donors. To remove PCR and sequencing errors, raw reads were error-corrected and collapsed into unique sequences using a nearest-neighbor algorithm that merged closely related sequences. To assign V, D and J gene segments, CDR3 sequences were aligned to IMGT reference sequences. For a sequence to be retained, a match of at least six nucleotides to both a V gene segment and a J gene segment was required. Rearrangements were called productive when the CDR3 lacked stop codons and stayed in frame with V and J; all others were non-productive. CDR3 was defined according to IMGT convention as the region running from the second conserved V-encoded cysteine to the conserved J-encoded phenylalanine. In an earlier analysis of around 540 of the donors, sequences lacking an unambiguous match to a single V gene segment were excluded. In an earlier analysis of almost 600 of the donors, a V segment was called functional when productive rearrangements were above 56.7%, and segregating when the standard deviation between donors exceeded 5%. To diagnose cytomegalovirus status from the catalog of TCR beta chain sequences, a statistical classification framework was built. V and J gene assignment, in a later analysis, came from comparing TCR nucleotide sequences with IMGT/GENE-DB human TR gene sequences. The TCRdist pipeline was used in a later analysis to assign CDR3 sequences and most-parsimonious VDJ recombination scenarios. In a later analysis, each TCR beta chain was defined by its CDR3 amino acid sequence together with its V-gene family, and reads lacking a unique V-gene family were excluded. To address suspected cross-contamination and a sequencing artifact, a later analysis removed under 600 highly shared, low-generation-probability nucleotide sequences. For each public chain, a later analysis derived a clonal expansion index from normalized ranks of inferred template counts within each repertoire. A later analysis computed generation probabilities with a VDJ recombination model fitted to out-of-frame rearrangements, and checked the results against IGoR. Hypergeometric tests were used in a later analysis to score TCR-TCR, TCR-HLA and TCR-CMV co-occurrence, with a repertoire-size bias correction applied to the TCR pairs. A later analysis estimated false discovery rates by permuting HLA or CMV assignments 20 times. In a later analysis, co-occurring TCRs were grouped using DBSCAN, with TCRdist sequence similarity added in when clustering inside HLA-allele-positive subsets. Co-occurrence clustering excluded repertoires with fewer than 30,000 or more than 120,000 public chains, plus five with anomalous nucleotide sharing. Not all clones reach the TCRdb copy of this immuneACCESS table, which keeps in-frame sequences only. Checked studies attribute under half of the gap to unresolved V genes and leave the rest unexplained. V and J calls and clone size are given by that table; D and trimming were obtained from the DNA. The sample table lists more than 95,000 clones, around three quarters of them with a count of one. The top ten constitute just under 6.5% of the sample.

The cohort was made up of 500 to 850 healthy bone marrow donors. All cohort members were sampled while nominally healthy, although unrecorded immune exposures were likely present. The donor was CMV seronegative and belonged to the group of over 300 seronegative cohort members. Each donor provided a peripheral blood sample, and peripheral blood mononuclear cells were used for TCR beta sequencing. Genomic DNA extraction from the blood cell samples was performed with the Qiagen DNeasy Blood Extraction Kit. The CDR3 covers 16 residues, taking in both the cysteine and the phenylalanine. Only the CDR3 part of the read is kept: 48 bases, read in frame from the first base. The junction shows trimming of 6 bases on V and 3 bases on J, plus 21 bases between the germline ends. The germline V gene encodes CDR1 SGHRS and CDR2 YFSETQ.

The source of this sequence is a woman aged 40 to 49 in good health and CMV-seronegative. The sequencing sample was made of PBMCs. The V gene is TRBV5-1 and the J gene is TRBJ1-1; the best D guess is TRBD1, with 5 bases matching. The CDR3 region: CASTRQLGLSDTEAFF. The DNA sequence reads TGCGCCAGCACCAGACAGTTAGGCCTTTCGGACACTGAAGCTTTCTTT. With the portions outside the CDR3 filled from the reference TRBV5-1 and TRBJ1-1 genes, the complete variable region becomes KAGVTQTPRYLIKTRGQQVTLSCSPISGHRSVSWYQQTPGQGLQFLFEYFSETQRNKGNFPGRFSGRQFSNSRSEMNVSTLELGDSALYLCASTRQLGLSDTEAFFGQGTRLTVV.